This TCR gamma chain was sequenced during a study of Vδ1+ human thymocytes. General study findings and limits: Thymic TRG and TRD repertoires appeared highly polyclonal, with Gaussian CDR3 length distributions. About 20% of thymic delta-chain sequences were Vdelta2, with few Vdelta3, unlike blood Vdelta1+ controls. TRG sequences recurred across donors, whereas TRD sequences stayed essentially private.

As regards this clone: The target antigen is unknown.

The CDR3 loop spans 15 amino acids. Germline CDR1 VENAVY, CDR2 YDSYNSRV. Trimming at V came to 5 bases and at J to 0 bases, leaving 6 bases not matched to a gene. Purity of the sorted Vdelta1+ thymocytes ranged from 98% to 99.6%. RNA was extracted from the cells and then reverse transcribed. Pooled V-gene forward primers with one constant-region reverse primer generated the CDR3 amplicons by multiplex PCR. TCRdb called clones anew from the multiplex PCR reads with CATT. The data show 20,000 to 25,000 gamma-chain clones, about 13% seen once. The chain uses TRGV8 and TRGJP2. What was sequenced was Vdelta1+ gamma-delta thymocytes from the thymus. Subset denoted: FACS-sorted CD3+ TCRalphabeta- TCRVdelta1+ TCRVdelta2- thymocytes. The clonotype originates from a child less than two years old who had congenital heart surgery. CDR3 in DNA: TGTGCCACCTGGGCCGGGTATAGTAGTGATTGGATCAAGACGTTT. It encodes CATWAGYSSDWIKTF.